The 29 T cell receptor beta chains below come from one sample, sequenced in a study of graft-versus-host responses after intestinal transplantation. This table comes from immunoSEQ multiplex PCR, and its TCRdb copy is limited to in-frame clones, with some not included. This table holds 5,000 to 6,500 clones, about 32% found once. The study plated some 200,000 CFSE-labeled responders with some 200,000 irradiated, violet-dye-labeled stimulators. This material consisted of alloreactive CD8+ T cells from a mixed lymphocyte reaction culture, taken before intestinal transplant. The subset denotes: CFSE-low proliferating T cells sorted from roughly 6-day pre-transplant mixed lymphocyte reaction (GvH or HvG direction). The receptors originated from a human patient who received an intestinal transplant.

This clone showed up just a few times. This may be a read error, as it is one base from a much larger clone. V and J are TRBV4-2 and TRBJ2-7; perhaps TRBD2 as D (6 bases). CDR1 is LGHNA, CDR2 YNFKEQ, per germline. The CDR3 has 12 residues. The ends were cut back, 5 bases at V and 6 bases at J, with 11 bases in the middle. In DNA, the CDR3 is TGTGCCAGCAGCGCGGGACTCGGCGAGCAGTACTTC. It codes for CASSAGLGEQYF.

The gene calls are TRBV21-1 and TRBJ1-2; TRBD1 reflects the table's D call only, with no check against the DNA. TRBV21-1 is a listed pseudogene. This CDR3 has 20 residues. This CDR3 is CASSKSPYYKWGRGRYGYTF. For the CDR3, the DNA is TGTGCCAGCAGCAAAAGCCCGTACTATAAATGGGGAAGGGGGCGGTATGGCTACACCTTC.

This clone was recorded a few times. The CDR3 DNA reads as TGCGCCAGCAGCCTATCTCTAATGGGACAGGGGGCCACCGGGGAGCTGTTTTTT. Translating gives CASSLSLMGQGATGELFF. This chain joins TRBV5-1 and TRBJ2-2, with 12 bases that match TRBD1. V dropped 4 bases and J dropped 4; count of bases not matched to a gene: 11. This CDR3 is 18 amino acids long. CDR1 and CDR2 from the germline V gene are SGHRS and YFSETQ.

This clone was observed a handful of times. This sequence joins TRBV30 and TRBJ1-1; D uncertain. V was clipped by 1 base and J by 0 bases, with 6 bases between them. CDR1 and CDR2 (germline): GTSNPN, SVGIG (reference sequence). The CDR3 spans 13 residues. CDR3 nucleotide sequence: TGTGCCTGGAGTGGGCAGATGAACACTGAAGCTTTCTTT. Translated: CAWSGQMNTEAFF.

V gene TRBV2 combines with J gene TRBJ2-3; possibly TRBD2 for D (6 bases). This CDR3 region has 16 residues. V was cut by 2 bases and J by 5 bases, with 17 bases left in between. Germline V gene data show CDR1 as SNHLY and CDR2 as FYNNEI. CDR3 sequence: CASSESPGSRGDTQYF. DNA of the CDR3: TGTGCCAGCAGTGAATCCCCCGGGAGCCGGGGAGATACGCAGTATTTT.

The chain is built from TRBV7-9 and TRBJ2-7; tentative D call: TRBD2 (6 bases). This CDR3 has 16 amino acids. CDR1 is SEHNR and CDR2 is FQNEAQ in the germline V gene (reference sequence). V gave up 5 bases and J gave up 4 bases, with 21 bases separating them. CDR3: CASSPSGGRVPYEQYF. The CDR3 DNA sequence: TGTGCCAGCAGCCCCTCTGGGGGGAGAGTGCCTTACGAGCAGTACTTC.

This clone was seen a few times. A far larger clone differs by one base, so this is likely a read error. This chain connects TRBV5-6 to TRBJ2-7; 10 nucleotides align to TRBD2. CDR1 is SGHDT, CDR2 YYEEEE, per germline. CDR3 length: 15 residues. The CDR3, as DNA: TGTGACAGCAGTGAACCTGGACTAGCGGTCTACGAGCAGTACTTC. Translated: CDSSEPGLAVYEQYF.

This sequence joins TRBV7-9 and TRBJ2-3; 11 bases align to TRBD2. This CDR3 has 16 amino acids. Germline loops: CDR1 SEHNR, CDR2 FQNEAQ (reference sequence). Germline trimming cut 4 bases from V and 0 bases from J; bases unmatched to any gene: 3. CDR3 sequence reads: CASSSLAGGSTDTQYF. CDR3 DNA: TGTGCCAGCAGCTCCCTAGCGGGGGGAAGCACAGATACGCAGTATTTT.

This rearrangement joins TRBV29-1 to TRBJ1-2; 10 bases line up with TRBD1. V was pared by 4 bases and J by 4 bases, with 6 bases of the junction left unmatched. CDR1 and CDR2 from the germline V gene are SQVTM and ANQGSEA. The CDR3 consists of 14 residues. As DNA, the CDR3 is TGCAGCGTTGGAGACAGGGGGCGGGCCTATGGCTACACCTTC. Its protein product is CSVGDRGRAYGYTF.

This clone appeared a few times. The V and J genes are TRBV4-1 and TRBJ1-1; D gene unclear. Germline values: CDR1 MGHRA, CDR2 YSYEKL. V dropped 7 bases and J dropped 5 bases, with 32 bases sitting between them. CDR3 length equals 19 residues. CDR3 amino acids: CASTPRAPRAWSAGTEAFF. CDR3 bases: TGCGCCAGCACCCCCCGAGCTCCCCGAGCTTGGTCGGCGGGGACTGAAGCTTTCTTT.

V is TRBV7-8 and J is TRBJ2-4, with 9 nucleotides matching TRBD2. The J segment lost 3 bases and the V segment lost 3 bases, leaving 6 bases of the junction unmatched. CDR1 and CDR2 from the germline V gene are SGHVS and FQNEAQ. This CDR3 contains 16 residues. In nucleotides, the CDR3 is TGTGCCAGCAGCTTGAGTAGCGGGAGACGCAAAAACATTCAGTACTTC. Translating it yields CASSLSSGRRKNIQYF.

The rearrangement joins TRBV2 to TRBJ2-1, with 7 bases lining up with TRBD2. The germline CDR1 and CDR2 sequences are SNHLY and FYNNEI. After removal of 7 bases from V and 7 bases from J, the junction contained 13 bases not matched to a gene. The CDR3 runs 15 residues. CDR3 coding DNA: TGTGCCAGCACTCTTCTAGCGGACCTTTGGAATGAGCAGTTCTTC. It is translated as CASTLLADLWNEQFF.

This clone was recorded once. In the same sample, other DNA sequences code for this CDR3. V and J are TRBV19 and TRBJ2-7, with D perhaps TRBD1 (6 bases). This CDR3 region has 14 residues. V shed 3 bases and J shed 3 bases, with 12 bases lying between them. Germline V gene lookup returns CDR1 LNHDA and CDR2 SQIVND (reference sequence). This chain's CDR3 is CASSIVGASYEQYF. The CDR3 bases are TGTGCCAGTAGTATTGTGGGGGCCAGCTACGAGCAGTACTTC.

V is TRBV6-5 and J is TRBJ2-1; D may be TRBD2 (5 bases). Germline CDR1 is MNHEY and CDR2 is SVGAGI. The CDR3 sequence is 15 residues long. V dropped 6 bases and J dropped 9 bases, with 21 bases sitting between them. The CDR3 nucleotides are TGTGCCAGCAGGTACACCGTTGCATTAAGCGGTGAGCAGTTCTTC. As protein: CASRYTVALSGEQFF.

The genes are TRBV11-1 and TRBJ2-7; 10 bases agree with TRBD2. Germline loops: CDR1 SGHAT, CDR2 FQDESV (reference sequence). V was clipped by 6 bases and J by 5 bases; unmatched bases: 4. The CDR3 consists of 13 residues. CDR3 amino acids: CASRLAGSDEQYF. CDR3 nucleotides: TGTGCCAGCAGACTAGCGGGGTCCGACGAGCAGTACTTC.

The chain links TRBV2 to TRBJ2-3; D possibly corresponds to TRBD2 (5 bases). Trimming pared 8 bases from V and 5 bases from J, leaving 20 bases between. The CDR3 covers 15 residues. Germline assignment: CDR1 SNHLY and CDR2 FYNNEI. The CDR3 region is CASLVLANRKDTQYF. For the CDR3, the DNA is TGTGCCAGCCTCGTCTTAGCGAACCGGAAAGATACGCAGTATTTT.

This clone was observed a few times. The genes are TRBV5-1 and TRBJ1-2, with 7 bases fitting TRBD1. The CDR3 is made up of 13 amino acids. With 3 bases clipped from V and 7 bases from J, the junction kept 6 bases outside the gene matches. Germline loops: CDR1 SGHRS, CDR2 YFSETQ. CDR3 DNA: TGCGCCAGCAGCTCAAGGGGGCGCGGTGGCTACACCTTC. Protein product: CASSSRGRGGYTF.

This clone was picked up a small number of times. The chain employs TRBV5-1 and TRBJ2-7; 9 bases agree with TRBD2. The germline CDR1 and CDR2 sequences are SGHRS and YFSETQ. The CDR3 loop spans 15 amino acids. V lost 3 bases to trimming and J lost 4 bases; unmatched junction nucleotides: 8. CDR3 coding DNA: TGCGCCAGCAGCTCGTTCGGCGGGGGGGCTTACGAGCAGTACTTC. Translation gives CASSSFGGGAYEQYF.

This clone was detected a few times. The V call is TRBV2, the J call TRBJ2-2; 7 nucleotides line up with TRBD2. J was trimmed by 7 bases and V by 1 base; bases with no gene match: 6. The CDR3 has 15 residues. Germline values: CDR1 SNHLY, CDR2 FYNNEI. CDR3 DNA: TGTGCCAGCAGTGAAGAGGGACTACCGTACGGGGAGCTGTTTTTT. Protein: CASSEEGLPYGELFF.

The rearrangement joins TRBV29-1 to TRBJ2-5; a possible D gene is TRBD1 (5 bases). This CDR3 has 17 amino acids. In germline, CDR1 is SQVTM, CDR2 ANQGSEA. Trimming cost V 3 bases and J 0 bases, with 20 bases left between them. The chain's CDR3 is CSVDDTAGHRDQETQYF. In DNA, the CDR3 is TGCAGCGTTGACGATACCGCTGGACACCGTGACCAAGAGACCCAGTACTTC.

This clone is labeled medium-sized. V usage is TRBV9 and J usage is TRBJ1-4; weak D call: TRBD1 (6 bases). The germline V and J ends were trimmed by 4 bases and 7 bases, with 17 bases remaining between them. CDR1 SGDLS and CDR2 YYNGEE come from the germline V gene. This CDR3 has 15 amino acids. The CDR3 bases are TGTGCCAGCAGCACCCACACAGGGTTCAGTGAAAAACTGTTTTTT. Its translation: CASSTHTGFSEKLFF.

V is TRBV5-1 and J is TRBJ2-5, with D possibly TRBD1 on 6 matching bases. CDR3 length equals 19 residues. The V and J ends lost 6 bases and 1 base respectively, with 28 bases between them. Germline CDR1 and CDR2: SGHRS and YFSETQ. The CDR3 bases are TGCGCCAGCATCAACTCCTACAGGGTAGGGTCACGGGCCCAAGAGACCCAGTACTTC. It translates to CASINSYRVGSRAQETQYF.

The rearrangement links TRBV27 to TRBJ2-7, with a tentative D call TRBD1 (6 bases). The germline V and J ends were trimmed by 0 bases and 2 bases, with 14 bases remaining between them. This CDR3 has 16 amino acids. Germline V gives CDR1 MNHEY, CDR2 SMNVEV (reference sequence). The CDR3 reads CASSLSGPGGPYEQYF. Written as DNA, the CDR3 is TGTGCCAGCAGTTTATCGGGCCCTGGGGGCCCCTACGAGCAGTACTTC.

The V and J genes are TRBV28 and TRBJ2-1, with TRBD1 matching over 7 bases. The CDR3 is made up of 14 amino acids. Germline trimming cut 11 bases from V and 5 bases from J; bases unmatched to any gene: 12. Germline V gives CDR1 MDHEN, CDR2 SYDVKM. The CDR3 DNA is TGTGCCGCAAGGGGGCAACTGGGGAACAATGAGCAGTTCTTC. It translates to CAARGQLGNNEQFF.

This CDR3 reads CASSYRGAQETQYF. The CDR3 nucleotides read TGTGCCAGCAGTTACCGGGGGGCCCAAGAGACCCAGTACTTC. J is TRBJ2-5 and V is TRBV6-5; a weak D match, TRBD2 (7 bases). V dropped 2 bases and J dropped 1 base, with 8 bases sitting between them. CDR1 and CDR2 (germline): MNHEY, SVGAGI. The CDR3 length is 14 residues.

The chain is built from TRBV2 and TRBJ2-1; D is possibly TRBD2 (5 bases). Germline V CDR1 and CDR2: SNHLY, FYNNEI. V lost 3 bases and J lost 3, with 12 bases in between. The CDR3 has 15 residues. CDR3 sequence (DNA): TGTGCCAGCAGTGAGTGGCAGGACTTCTACAATGAGCAGTTCTTC. Its protein product is CASSEWQDFYNEQFF.

This chain connects TRBV7-9 to TRBJ2-1, with a weak D call TRBD1 (5 bases). V dropped 10 bases and J dropped 0 bases, with 19 bases sitting between them. The CDR3 length is 16 residues. Germline V gene lookup returns CDR1 SEHNR and CDR2 FQNEAQ (reference sequence). As DNA, the CDR3 is TGTGCCACCGGCCAGGAAGACAGACCCTCCTACAATGAGCAGTTCTTC. Its protein product is CATGQEDRPSYNEQFF. Full variable domain (outside the CDR3, taken from reference TRBV7-9 and TRBJ2-1): DTGVSQNPRHKITKRGQNVTFRCDPISEHNRLYWYRQTLGQGPEFLTYFQNEAQLEKSRLLSDRFSAERPKGSFSTLEIQRTEQGDSAMYLCATGQEDRPSYNEQFFGPGTRLTVL.

This clone has only a few counts. V is TRBV11-2 and J is TRBJ2-3; 9 bases agree with TRBD2. This CDR3 comprises 14 residues. Looked up from germline, CDR1 is SGHAT and CDR2 is FQNNGV. Germline trimming cut 3 bases from V and 3 bases from J; bases unmatched to any gene: 1. This CDR3 is CASSLLAGTDTQYF. The CDR3 DNA reads as TGTGCCAGCAGCTTGCTAGCGGGAACAGATACGCAGTATTTT. Combining the CDR3 with reference TRBV11-2 and TRBJ2-3 gives the whole variable domain EAGVAQSPRYKIIEKRQSVAFWCNPISGHATLYWYQQILGQGPKLLIQFQNNGVVDDSQLPKDRFSAERLKGVDSTLKIQPAKLEDSAVYLCASSLLAGTDTQYFGPGTRLTVL.

This clone counts as medium-sized. V usage is TRBV7-6 and J usage is TRBJ2-7; weak D call: TRBD2 (5 bases). The CDR3 runs to 14 residues. Germline CDR1 SGHVS, CDR2 FNYEAQ. V dropped 1 base and J dropped 4 bases, with 11 bases sitting between them. The CDR3: CASSLGGSEYEQYF. In DNA form, the CDR3 reads TGTGCCAGCAGCTTAGGCGGGTCCGAATACGAGCAGTACTTC. The full variable domain, completed using reference TRBV7-6 and TRBJ2-7, is GAGVSQSPRYKVTKRGQDVALRCDPISGHVSLYWYRQALGQGPEFLTYFNYEAQQDKSGLPNDRFSAERPEGSISTLTIQRTEQRDSAMYRCASSLGGSEYEQYFGPGTRLTVT.